What follows are 7 T cell receptor beta chains derived from one specimen sequenced in a study of blood T cell repertoires in COVID-19. Some clones are missing from TCRdb's copy, which holds only in-frame ones; the method was immunoSEQ multiplex PCR. This table has approximately 80,000 clones, roughly 80% appearing once. Material for sequencing was peripheral blood. Source of these receptors: a human donor in a cohort sampled during active COVID-19.

J is TRBJ2-1 and V is TRBV19; 13 nucleotides match TRBD2. The CDR3 is made up of 19 amino acids. From germline, CDR1 is LNHDA and CDR2 SQIVND (reference sequence). J gave up 4 bases and V 5 bases, and 14 bases lay outside the gene matches. CDR3: CASSSQGLAGTHPYNEQFF. CDR3 DNA: TGTGCCAGTAGTTCACAGGGACTAGCGGGGACCCACCCATACAATGAGCAGTTCTTC.

The chain uses TRBV7-2 and TRBJ2-3; 11 positions match TRBD2. Germline V gene data show CDR1 as SGHTA and CDR2 as FQGNSA. The ends lost 5 bases at V and 6 bases at J; junction bases unmatched: 16. The CDR3 totals 18 residues. CDR3 in amino acids: CASSPGQGSTSGGDTQYF. CDR3 coding DNA: TGTGCCAGCAGCCCCGGACAGGGTAGCACTAGCGGGGGTGATACGCAGTATTTT.

The rearrangement uses TRBV30 and TRBJ2-7; 7 bases agree with TRBD1. V shed 3 bases and J 4 bases; nucleotides not matched to a gene: 9. The CDR3 spans 14 residues. The germline gives CDR1 GTSNPN, CDR2 SVGIG (reference sequence). CDR3 in amino acids: CAWRQQGISYEQYF. As DNA, the CDR3 is TGTGCCTGGAGACAACAGGGGATCAGTTACGAGCAGTACTTC.

The V and J genes are TRBV4-3 and TRBJ2-5; TRBD1 matches at 10 bases. This CDR3 is 14 amino acids long. J gave up 5 bases and V 3 bases, and 3 bases lay outside the gene matches. Germline lookup yields CDR1 LGHNA and CDR2 YSLEER. The CDR3 DNA is TGCGCCAGCAGCCAGACAGGGGGCAGGGAGACCCAGTACTTC. Its protein is CASSQTGGRETQYF.

The V and J genes are TRBV2 and TRBJ2-3, with a tentative D call TRBD2 (6 bases). Trimming left V 10 bases short and J 1 base short, with 15 bases between. Germline-derived CDR1 and CDR2 are SNHLY and FYNNEI. The CDR3 has 14 residues. In DNA, the CDR3 is TGTGCCACCAGCGTAAGCGGGCGCACAGATACGCAGTATTTT. This gives the protein CATSVSGRTDTQYF.

The V gene is TRBV5-1, the J gene TRBJ1-4; possibly TRBD1 for D (5 bases). This CDR3 is built from 13 residues. CDR1 and CDR2 (germline): SGHRS, YFSETQ. Trimming removed 4 bases from V and 8 bases from J, with 12 bases in between. The DNA for the CDR3 is TGCGCCAGCAGCGGGGGGACGCGAGAAAAACTGTTTTTT. Residues: CASSGGTREKLFF.

The rearrangement uses TRBV21-1 and TRBJ2-5; the table gives TRBD2 as D, unverified against the DNA. TRBV21-1 is labeled a pseudogene. The CDR3 sequence is 17 residues long. The CDR3 bases are TGTGCCAGCAGCGCACCGACGGGACTAGCGGGAGGAGAGACCCAGTACTTC. Its translation: CASSAPTGLAGGETQYF.